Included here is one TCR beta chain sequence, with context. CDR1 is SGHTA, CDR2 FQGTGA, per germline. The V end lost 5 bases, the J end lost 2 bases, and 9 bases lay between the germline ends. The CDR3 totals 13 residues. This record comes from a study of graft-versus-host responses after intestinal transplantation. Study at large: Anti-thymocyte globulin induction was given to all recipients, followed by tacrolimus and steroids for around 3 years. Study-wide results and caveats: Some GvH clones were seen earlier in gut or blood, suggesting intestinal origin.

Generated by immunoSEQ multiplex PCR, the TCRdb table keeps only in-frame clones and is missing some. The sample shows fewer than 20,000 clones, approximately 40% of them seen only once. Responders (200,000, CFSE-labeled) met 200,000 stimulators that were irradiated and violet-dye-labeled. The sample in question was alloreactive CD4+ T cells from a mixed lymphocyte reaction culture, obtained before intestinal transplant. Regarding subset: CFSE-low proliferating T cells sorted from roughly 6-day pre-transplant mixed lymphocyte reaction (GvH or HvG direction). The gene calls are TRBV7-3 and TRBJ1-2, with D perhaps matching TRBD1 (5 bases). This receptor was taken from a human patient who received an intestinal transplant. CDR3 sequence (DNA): TGTGCCAGCAGCCCTGACAGCAACTATGGCTACACCTTC. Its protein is CASSPDSNYGYTF.